This TCR beta chain derives from a study of PD-1 blockade in classical Hodgkin lymphoma. Notes on the study in general: Lower baseline TCR diversity was reported for newly diagnosed patients than for healthy donors. When nivolumab was started under 1 year after ASCT, patients were excluded. Whereas CD4+ TCR diversity had risen significantly by C4D1, CD8+ TCR diversity had not.

Time point defined: cycle 4 day 1 (C4D1), after less than 7 weeks of nivolumab. Relapses following autologous stem cell transplantation were seen in all patients, with brentuximab vedotin exposure varying. From thawed PBMCs, CD4+ T cells were purified using magnetic negative selection. This clone has a handful of counts. Its antigen remains unknown. This CDR3 has 15 amino acids. Germline loops: CDR1 MNHEY, CDR2 SVGAGI. V lost 10 bases, J lost 0 bases, and 16 bases lay in between. Profiled with immunoSEQ multiplex PCR; TCRdb holds only in-frame clones, not every one. The sample comprises approximately 18,000 clones, 65% to 80% of which are singletons, and around 2% rests with the top ten.

The TCR originated in a human donor with classical Hodgkin lymphoma. Material: CD4+ T cells from blood, obtained before the fourth cycle of nivolumab. The rearrangement uses TRBV6-5 and TRBJ1-3; tentatively, D is TRBD1 (5 bases). The CDR3 loop is CATKEAGNSGNTIYF. Written as DNA, the CDR3 is TGTGCCACTAAGGAAGCAGGGAACTCTGGAAACACCATATATTTT.